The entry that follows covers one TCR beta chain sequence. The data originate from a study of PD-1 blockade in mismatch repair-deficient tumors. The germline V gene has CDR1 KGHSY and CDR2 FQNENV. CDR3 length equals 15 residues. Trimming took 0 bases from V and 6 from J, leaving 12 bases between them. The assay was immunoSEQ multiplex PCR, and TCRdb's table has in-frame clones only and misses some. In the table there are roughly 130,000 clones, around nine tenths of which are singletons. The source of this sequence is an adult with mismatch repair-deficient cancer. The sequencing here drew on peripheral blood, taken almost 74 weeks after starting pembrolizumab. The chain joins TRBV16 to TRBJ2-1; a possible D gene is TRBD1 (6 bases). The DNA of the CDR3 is TGTGCCAGCAGCCAATCGACAGGATGGGGCAATGAGCAGTTCTTC. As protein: CASSQSTGWGNEQFF.